The present TCR beta chain was sequenced within a study of blood T cells in healthy people across ages. In its sample, this clonotype was seen once. Its specificity is unknown. Each sample provided at least 5 micrograms of extracted total RNA. Overall study results and limits: PBMCs were not sorted, which prevented a conclusive comparison of naive versus antigen-experienced cells.

A second roughly 6 to 12 cycle PCR used barcoded and J-beta primers. Each of the samples gave a minimum of 2.5 million paired-end reads that contained CDR3. TCRdb re-analysed the 5' RACE reads in MiXCR, keeping a single row per CDR3 protein. The sample records roughly 830,000 distinct CDR3 sequences, around two thirds being singletons. Input material: blood. This clonotype originated in a man aged 25 to 45 in good health.

Written as DNA, the CDR3 is TGTGCCAGCAGTTACCCAAGCGGGGGGGCCGTCGATGAGCAGTTCTTC. Its protein is CASSYPSGGAVDEQFF. The chain joins TRBV6-5 to TRBJ2-1, with 10 bases lining up with TRBD2. This CDR3 region has 16 residues. V was clipped by 2 bases and J by 8 bases; unmatched bases: 9. The germline V gene encodes CDR1 MNHEY and CDR2 SVGAGI.